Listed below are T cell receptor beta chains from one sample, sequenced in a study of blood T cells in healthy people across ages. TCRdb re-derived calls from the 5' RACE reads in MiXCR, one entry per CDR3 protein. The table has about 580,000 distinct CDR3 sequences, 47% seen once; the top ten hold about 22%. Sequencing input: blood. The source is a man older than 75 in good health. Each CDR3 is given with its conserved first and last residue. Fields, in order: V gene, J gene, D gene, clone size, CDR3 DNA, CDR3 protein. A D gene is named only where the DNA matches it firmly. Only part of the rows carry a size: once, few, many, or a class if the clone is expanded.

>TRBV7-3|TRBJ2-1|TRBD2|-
TGTGCCAGCAGCTTAACGGGGGGACTAGCGGGACATAATGAGCAGTTCTTC
CASSLTGGLAGHNEQFF
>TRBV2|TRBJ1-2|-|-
TGTGCCAGCAGTGAAATGGGTCGGAATACCTATGGCTACACCTTC
CASSEMGRNTYGYTF
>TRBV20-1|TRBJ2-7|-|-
TGCAGTGCTAGTCAAACCTCTCTGAGCGAGCAGTACTTC
CSASQTSLSEQYF
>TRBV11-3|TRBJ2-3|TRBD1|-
TGTGCCAGCAGCCTAAGGACAGGGCGCACAGATACGCAGTATTTT
CASSLRTGRTDTQYF
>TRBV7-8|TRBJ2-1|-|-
TGTGCCAGCAGCTTAGTGCTTGTCTCCTACAATGAGCAGTTCTTC
CASSLVLVSYNEQFF
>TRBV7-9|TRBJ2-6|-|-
TGTGCCAGCAGTTCCGGGACACCTAACGTCCTGACTTTC
CASSSGTPNVLTF
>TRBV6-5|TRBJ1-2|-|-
TGTGCCAGCAGTCCCGCCCGGGAACTAGGCTACACCTTC
CASSPARELGYTF
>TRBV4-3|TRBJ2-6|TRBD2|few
TGCGCCAGCAGCCAAGGGGGACTAGCGGGGGACTCTGGGGCCAACGTCCTGACTTTC
CASSQGGLAGDSGANVLTF
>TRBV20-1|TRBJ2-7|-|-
TGCAGTGCTGGAGGAAACCTCTACGAGCAGTACTTC
CSAGGNLYEQYF
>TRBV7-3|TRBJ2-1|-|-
TGTGCCAGCAGCCACCTGGGGGGTGAGCAGTTCTTC
CASSHLGGEQFF
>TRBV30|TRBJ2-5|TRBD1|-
TGTGCCTGGGTCCGGGACAGGGGGTCAGAGACCCAGTACTTC
CAWVRDRGSETQYF
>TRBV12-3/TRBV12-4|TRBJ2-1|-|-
TGTGCCAGCAGTTTGGACGGACTGGAGCAGTTCTTC
CASSLDGLEQFF
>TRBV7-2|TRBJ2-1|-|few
TGTGCCAGCAGCTCCCCCACGTTAAGCTACAATGAGCAGTTCTTC
CASSSPTLSYNEQFF
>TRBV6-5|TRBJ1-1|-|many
TGTGCCAGCAGTTACTCAGCTCGGACTGAGGCTTTCTTT
CASSYSARTEAFF
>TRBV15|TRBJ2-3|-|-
TGTACCACCAGCAGAGGCCAGGATACGCAGTATTTT
CTTSRGQDTQYF
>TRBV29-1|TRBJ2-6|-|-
TGCAGCGTGGATTACACAGGACCAAGCTCTGGGGCCAACGTCCTGACTTTC
CSVDYTGPSSGANVLTF
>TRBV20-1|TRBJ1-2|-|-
TGCAGTGCTAGAGGGGGGGGCTATGGCCACACCTTC
CSARGGGYGHTF
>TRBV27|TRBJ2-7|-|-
TGTGCCAGCAGTTTGTCAACAGGGATCGAGCAGTACTTC
CASSLSTGIEQYF
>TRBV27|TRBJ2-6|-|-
TGTGCCAGCAGCCCCTATACAGGAGGGGCCAACGTCCTGACTTTC
CASSPYTGGANVLTF
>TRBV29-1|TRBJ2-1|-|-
TGCAGCGTTGTTCCGGATCCGGGACATATCAATGAGCAGTTCTTC
CSVVPDPGHINEQFF
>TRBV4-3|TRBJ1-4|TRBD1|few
TGCGCCAGCAGCCCGGGACAGGGGAGAGGTGAAAAACTGTTTTTT
CASSPGQGRGEKLFF
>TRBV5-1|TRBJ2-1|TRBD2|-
TGCGCCAGCAGCGGAACTAGCGGGGGGGCTAGGAATGAGCAGTTCTTC
CASSGTSGGARNEQFF
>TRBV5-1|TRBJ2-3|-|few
TGCACCAGCAGCTTGTATGGGCCGGGAAGCACAGATACGCAGTATTTT
CTSSLYGPGSTDTQYF
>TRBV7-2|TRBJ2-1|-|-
TGTGCCAGCAGCTTAGGTCCCTCCCCAGGGAATGAGCAGTTCTTC
CASSLGPSPGNEQFF
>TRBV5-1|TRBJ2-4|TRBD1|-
TGCGCCAGCAGCCAGGGGGTAGCCAAAAACATTCAGTACTTC
CASSQGVAKNIQYF
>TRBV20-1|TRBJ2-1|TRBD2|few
TGCAGTGCTAGCTCCCCCACTAGCGGTTTATACAATGAGCAGTTCTTC
CSASSPTSGLYNEQFF
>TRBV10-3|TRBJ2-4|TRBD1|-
TGTGCCATCAGTGAAGGACAGGGCACAAAAAACATTCAGTACTTC
CAISEGQGTKNIQYF
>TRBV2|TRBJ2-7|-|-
TGTGCCAGCAGTGAAGAAGGCAGGGGCTCAGTCGAGCAGTACTTC
CASSEEGRGSVEQYF
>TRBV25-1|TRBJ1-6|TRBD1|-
TGTGCCAGCGGGGACAGTCGGCCTTCACCCCTCCACTTT
CASGDSRPSPLHF
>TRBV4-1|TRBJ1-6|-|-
TGCGCCAGCAGCCAAGAAAGAGGGGGGGAATCACCCCTCCACTTT
CASSQERGGESPLHF
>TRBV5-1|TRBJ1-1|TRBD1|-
TGCGCCAGCAGCTTGGAGGGACAGCGGGACACTGAAGCTTTCTTT
CASSLEGQRDTEAFF
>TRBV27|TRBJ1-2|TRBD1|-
TGTGCCAGCGGCTCTATGTTGACAGGGGGCGGCCACACCTTC
CASGSMLTGGGHTF
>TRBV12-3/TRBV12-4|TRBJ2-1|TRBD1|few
TGTGCCAGCAGGGGGACAGGGCAAGAGACCCAGTTCTTC
CASRGTGQETQFF
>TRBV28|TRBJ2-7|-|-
TGTGCCAGCACCCCGGGGGATAGATACGAGCAGTACTTC
CASTPGDRYEQYF
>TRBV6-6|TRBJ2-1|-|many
TGTGCCAGCAGCCCTGAGGATGAGCAGTTCTTC
CASSPEDEQFF
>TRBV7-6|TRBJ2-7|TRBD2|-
TGTGCCAGCAGCTTATCCCCACAAGGACTAGCGGCCTCCTACGAGCAGTACTTC
CASSLSPQGLAASYEQYF
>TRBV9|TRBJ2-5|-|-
TGTGCCGGCAGCGTACGGCCCCAAGAGACCCAGTACTTC
CAGSVRPQETQYF
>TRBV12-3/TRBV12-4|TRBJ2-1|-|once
TGTGCCAGCGATCACAACCGGCTAGTCGGCAATGGGCAGTTCTTC
CASDHNRLVGNGQFF
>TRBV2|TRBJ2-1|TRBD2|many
TGTGCCAGCAGAGGGGGACTAGCGGGCTCTAATGAGCAGTTCTTC
CASRGGLAGSNEQFF
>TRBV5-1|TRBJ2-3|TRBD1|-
TGCGCCAGCAGCTTGGGGGACAGAAGCACAGATACGCAGTATTTT
CASSLGDRSTDTQYF
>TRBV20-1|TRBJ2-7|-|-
TGCAGTGCCAAGACGGGCAGTACCCACGAGCAGTACTTC
CSAKTGSTHEQYF
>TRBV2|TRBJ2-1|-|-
TGTGCCAGCAGGGGGACGGGAGCCCTGACTCGCCACAATGAGCAGTTCTTC
CASRGTGALTRHNEQFF
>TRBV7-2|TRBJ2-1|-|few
TGTGCCAGCAGGCCCTCTGGCCCCAGCTCCTACAATGAGCAGTTCTTC
CASRPSGPSSYNEQFF
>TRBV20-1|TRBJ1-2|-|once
TGCAGTGCTACAGGCCATGGCTATGGCTACACCTTC
CSATGHGYGYTF
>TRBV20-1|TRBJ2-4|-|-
TGCAGTGTCAAAGACAAAAACATTCAGTACTTC
CSVKDKNIQYF
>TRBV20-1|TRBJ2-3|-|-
TGCAGTCCTCCGGAAGCCAGCACAGATACGCAGTATTTT
CSPPEASTDTQYF
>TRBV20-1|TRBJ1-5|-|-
TGCAGTGCCAGGAGGGAGAGAATTAGCAATCAGCCCCAGCATTTT
CSARRERISNQPQHF
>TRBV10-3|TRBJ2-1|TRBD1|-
TGTGCCATCAGTGCAACAGGGACAGGGATGGCCTACAATGAGCAGTTCTTC
CAISATGTGMAYNEQFF
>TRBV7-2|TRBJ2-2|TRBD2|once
TGTGCCAGCAGAGAAGCGATAGCGGGAGACACCGGGGAGCTGTTTTTT
CASREAIAGDTGELFF
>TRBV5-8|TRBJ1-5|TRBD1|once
TGTGCCAGCAGCTTGGCCCTCAGATTGGGACAGGGGTATCAGCCCCAGCATTTT
CASSLALRLGQGYQPQHF
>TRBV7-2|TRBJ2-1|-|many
TGTGCCAGCAGCTTAGTTGGGAATGAGCAGTTCTTC
CASSLVGNEQFF
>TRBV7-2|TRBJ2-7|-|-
TGTGCCAGCACCATCAGTGTAACAGGATCCGAGCAGTACTTC
CASTISVTGSEQYF